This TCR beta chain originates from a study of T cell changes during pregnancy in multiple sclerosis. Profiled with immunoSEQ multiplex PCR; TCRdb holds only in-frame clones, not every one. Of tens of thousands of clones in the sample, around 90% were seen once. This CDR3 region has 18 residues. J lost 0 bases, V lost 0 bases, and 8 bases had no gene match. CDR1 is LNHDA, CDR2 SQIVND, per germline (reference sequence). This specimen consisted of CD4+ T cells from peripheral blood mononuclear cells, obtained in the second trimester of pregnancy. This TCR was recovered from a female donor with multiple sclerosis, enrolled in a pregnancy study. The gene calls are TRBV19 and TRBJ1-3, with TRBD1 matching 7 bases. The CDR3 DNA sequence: TGTGCCAGTAGTATAGACGCGACGACAGGGTTCTCTGGAAACACCATATATTTT. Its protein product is CASSIDATTGFSGNTIYF.